The 26 T cell receptor beta chains reported below all come from one sample, sequenced in a study of T cell repertoires in cytomegalovirus infection (dated by TCRdb to the late 2010s). Antigen specificity for these receptors is unknown. Interpreted using the paper, the treatment or condition label stands for: in vitro stimulation with specific CMV peptide epitopes to enrich CMV-specific T cells. The run used an Illumina HiSeq 1500. The public reads were quality trimmed at Q25 with fastp and then assembled into clones with MiXCR by TCRdb, keeping productive beta chains. For every CDR3 protein sequence, its rows merge into one entry that carries the most common genes and DNA. A total of 900,000 to 950,000 distinct CDR3 sequences appear in this sample, approximately 31% of them only once. The ten largest clones capture around 15% of the sample. The sample in question was cultured CD8+ T cells from PBMCs, obtained from culture after CMV antigen stimulation. The source of these receptors is a human donor in good health (CMV status not recorded). Some clones in this sample may be carry-over from other donors' samples.

There are a few counts of this clonotype. This sequence joins TRBV7-2 and TRBJ2-1, with 7 bases that match TRBD1. Losses at the gene ends were 1 base for V and 8 bases for J; bases not matched to a gene: 5. This CDR3 comprises 14 residues. Germline CDR1 and CDR2: SGHTA and FQGNSA. The CDR3 spells CASSLGWTGHEQFF. The CDR3 DNA follows: TGTGCCAGCAGCTTAGGCTGGACAGGCCATGAGCAGTTCTTC.

J is TRBJ1-6 and V is TRBV15; D might be TRBD1 (5 bases). The CDR3 length is 14 residues. V lost 1 base and J lost 6, with 7 bases in between. Germline V gene data show CDR1 as LNHNV and CDR2 as YYDKDF (reference sequence). CDR3 coding DNA: TGTGCCACCAGCAGAGCGGGGCTTAATTCACCCCTCCACTTT. Amino acid sequence: CATSRAGLNSPLHF.

This clonotype was detected a few times. This chain links TRBV7-6 with TRBJ2-2; D remains ambiguous. CDR1 is SGHVS, CDR2 FNYEAQ, per germline. V lost 1 base to trimming and J lost 4 bases, with 7 bases between them. The CDR3 consists of 14 residues. The CDR3 region is CASSLESSTGELFF. CDR3 in DNA: TGTGCCAGCAGCTTAGAATCTAGCACCGGGGAGCTGTTTTTT.

The genes are TRBV5-8 and TRBJ2-7, with 9 nucleotides matching TRBD2. V lost 4 bases, J lost 1 base, and 6 bases stayed unmatched. The CDR3 spans 15 residues. The germline CDR1 and CDR2 sequences are SGHTS and YDEGEE. DNA for the CDR3: TGTGCCAGCAGCCCTGGACTAGCGCCTTCCTACGAGCAGTACTTC. Its protein product is CASSPGLAPSYEQYF.

This clonotype has just a few counts. This chain connects TRBV10-3 to TRBJ1-4; D possibly corresponds to TRBD1 (6 bases). V lost 6 bases, J lost 11 bases, and 19 bases lay in between. CDR1 and CDR2 from the germline V gene are ENHRY and SYGVKD. The CDR3 covers 14 residues. For the CDR3, the DNA is TGTGCCATCAGCGAGAGGGGGTATGGAGGGAAACTGTTTTTT. This encodes CAISERGYGGKLFF.

The V gene is TRBV7-9, the J gene TRBJ2-3; 11 nucleotides match TRBD1. V gave up 2 bases and J gave up 3 bases; unmatched junction bases: 4. The CDR3 runs to 16 residues. Germline-derived CDR1 and CDR2 are SEHNR and FQNEAQ (reference sequence). The CDR3 region is CASSLPDRGLTDTQYF. The CDR3 region has the DNA TGTGCCAGCAGCTTACCGGACAGGGGGCTTACAGATACGCAGTATTTT.

The rearrangement links TRBV7-2 to TRBJ2-1; 8 positions match TRBD2. This CDR3 has 16 amino acids. Losses at the gene ends were 0 bases for V and 5 bases for J; bases not matched to a gene: 6. Germline CDR1 is SGHTA and CDR2 is FQGNSA. This chain's CDR3 is CASSLAWRGANNEQFF. In DNA, the CDR3 is TGTGCCAGCAGCTTAGCTTGGCGGGGGGCAAACAATGAGCAGTTCTTC.

This clonotype was observed many times. The chain couples TRBV5-5 to TRBJ2-2, with TRBD2 matching over 7 bases. The trim removed 2 bases at V and 5 bases at J, leaving 15 bases unmatched. CDR1 is SGHKS and CDR2 is YYEKEE in the germline V gene (reference sequence). The CDR3 is 18 amino acids. The CDR3 coding sequence is TGTGCCAGCAGCTTATCACACCGGGACTACCTTCGGACCGGGGAGCTGTTTTTT. Translation gives CASSLSHRDYLRTGELFF.

This clonotype was picked up a small number of times. At one end the junction does not follow the germline gene, possibly because of a read error. The chain is built from TRBV20-1 and TRBJ2-7, with TRBD1 matching over 12 bases. Germline V gene data show CDR1 as DFQATT and CDR2 as SNEGSKA (reference sequence). The length of the CDR3 is 19 residues. The CDR3 DNA sequence: TGCAGTGCTAGAGAGGGGACAGGGGGCCCCCCTACCCCCCTCTACGAGCAGTACTTT. The encoded protein is CSAREGTGGPPTPLYEQYF.

V usage is TRBV5-1 and J usage is TRBJ1-1; possible D gene TRBD1, 5 bases. Germline V lookup: CDR1 SGHRS, CDR2 YFSETQ. V shed 2 bases and J shed 7 bases, with 15 bases lying between them. This CDR3 has 14 amino acids. This CDR3 is CASSFEGTDLEAFF. In nucleotides, the CDR3 is TGCGCCAGCAGCTTTGAAGGGACGGATCTTGAAGCTTTCTTT. The full variable domain, with the rest looked up from reference TRBV5-1 and TRBJ1-1, is KAGVTQTPRYLIKTRGQQVTLSCSPISGHRSVSWYQQTPGQGLQFLFEYFSETQRNKGNFPGRFSGRQFSNSRSEMNVSTLELGDSALYLCASSFEGTDLEAFFGQGTRLTVV.

The genes are TRBV4-1 and TRBJ2-1, with 12 nucleotides matching TRBD2. In germline, CDR1 is MGHRA, CDR2 YSYEKL. The ends lost 2 bases at V and 12 bases at J; junction bases unmatched: 11. This CDR3 region has 16 residues. The CDR3 coding sequence is TGCGCCAGCAGCCAATCACTAGCGGGGGGCCGTGAGAGGCAGTTCTTC. Protein: CASSQSLAGGRERQFF.

V is TRBV27 and J is TRBJ1-5; D may be TRBD1 (5 bases). V was trimmed by 1 base and J by 5 bases, leaving 9 bases between them. This CDR3 comprises 14 residues. The germline V gene encodes CDR1 MNHEY and CDR2 SMNVEV (reference sequence). The CDR3 spells CASSLYRGDQPQHF. The CDR3 DNA reads as TGTGCCAGCAGTTTATATAGAGGGGATCAGCCCCAGCATTTT.

This clonotype was seen at least ten times. The chain carries TRBV7-3 and TRBJ1-5; D possibly corresponds to TRBD1 (6 bases). Germline V gives CDR1 SGHTA, CDR2 FQGTGA. Trimming removed 2 bases from V and 4 bases from J, with 12 bases in between. The CDR3 is 15 amino acids. This chain's CDR3 is CASSLRQGRNQPQHF. The DNA of the CDR3 is TGTGCCAGCAGCTTACGGCAGGGGCGGAATCAGCCCCAGCATTTT.

The chain combines TRBV4-1 with TRBJ2-7, with TRBD1 matching 9 bases. This CDR3 region has 15 residues. The junction had 7 bases not matched to a gene; V was cut back by 1 base and J by 6 bases. Germline V gene lookup returns CDR1 MGHRA and CDR2 YSYEKL. The DNA for the CDR3 is TGCGCCAGCAGCCAAGTACTGGGACAGGGCTTCGAGCAGTACTTC. The encoded protein is CASSQVLGQGFEQYF.

This chain links TRBV15 with TRBJ1-4, with 7 bases lining up with TRBD1. Trimming took 5 bases from V and 2 from J; bases not matched to a gene: 2. The CDR3 contains 14 residues. Germline V lookup: CDR1 LNHNV, CDR2 YYDKDF (reference sequence). CDR3 protein: CATSWTGTNEKLFF. CDR3 sequence (DNA): TGTGCCACCAGCTGGACAGGCACTAATGAAAAACTGTTTTTT.

The rearrangement links TRBV25-1 to TRBJ2-2; D perhaps matches TRBD2 (6 bases). The CDR3 extends over 15 amino acids. The germline CDR1 and CDR2 sequences are MGHDK and SYGVNS. Between the trimmed V and J ends, which lost 8 bases and 1 base, there was a span of 14 bases. The CDR3 is CASGRAGRNTGELFF. The CDR3 DNA reads as TGTGCCAGCGGGCGTGCGGGGCGGAACACCGGGGAGCTGTTTTTT.

In this sample, this clonotype turned up many times. The rearrangement joins TRBV7-6 to TRBJ1-1; D possibly corresponds to TRBD1 (5 bases). The V and J ends lost 1 base and 2 bases respectively, with 11 bases between them. CDR3 size: 15 residues. The germline CDR1 and CDR2 sequences are SGHVS and FNYEAQ. The CDR3 here is CASSLEAQGNTEAFF. The CDR3 bases are TGTGCCAGCAGCTTAGAGGCCCAGGGAAACACTGAAGCTTTCTTT.

The chain employs TRBV7-9 and TRBJ2-2; the D is unclear. With 8 bases removed from V and 5 bases from J, the gap between germline ends came to 12 bases. Germline V CDR1 and CDR2: SEHNR, FQNEAQ (reference sequence). The CDR3 spans 13 residues. DNA of the CDR3: TGTGCCAGCCCCTTTCCGTGGACCGGGGAGCTGTTTTTT. It encodes CASPFPWTGELFF.

This clonotype occurred a few times. V usage is TRBV13 and J usage is TRBJ2-1, with 9 bases identical to TRBD1. Germline CDR1 PRHDT, CDR2 FYEKMQ (reference sequence). The CDR3 length is 14 residues. The trim removed 3 bases at V and 7 bases at J, leaving 4 bases unmatched. This CDR3 reads CASSFGQGRNEQFF. The CDR3 DNA reads TGTGCCAGCAGCTTTGGACAGGGGAGGAATGAGCAGTTCTTC.

The V call is TRBV19, the J call TRBJ1-5; D gene ambiguous. Germline V CDR1 and CDR2: LNHDA, SQIVND (reference sequence). This CDR3 is 16 amino acids long. V was cut by 5 bases and J by 2 bases, with 16 bases left in between. CDR3 sequence: CASSPGVPRGNQPQHF. In DNA, the CDR3 is TGTGCCAGTAGTCCCGGCGTGCCACGGGGCAATCAGCCCCAGCATTTT.

This clonotype occurred many times. The V and J genes are TRBV7-2 and TRBJ2-5; 7 nucleotides agree with TRBD1. The germline V gene has CDR1 SGHTA and CDR2 FQGNSA. The ends lost 1 base at V and 2 bases at J; junction bases unmatched: 4. The CDR3 consists of 15 residues. This CDR3 is CASSLGGGWQETQYF. The CDR3 coding sequence is TGTGCCAGCAGCTTAGGAGGGGGCTGGCAAGAGACCCAGTACTTC.

V gene TRBV20-1 combines with J gene TRBJ2-7; the D is unclear. The CDR3 has 12 residues. V dropped 3 bases and J dropped 4 bases, with 10 bases sitting between them. Germline CDR1 DFQATT, CDR2 SNEGSKA (reference sequence). DNA of the CDR3: TGCAGTGCTAGTGGCCGGACGTACGAGCAGTACGTC. Its translation is CSASGRTYEQYV.

J is TRBJ2-1 and V is TRBV11-1; D may correspond to TRBD1 or TRBD2 (5 bases each). The germline V and J ends were trimmed by 3 bases and 8 bases, with 20 bases remaining between them. The V gene's germline CDR1 is SGHAT and CDR2 FQDESV (reference sequence). This CDR3 is 16 amino acids long. The CDR3: CASSLGIGTAGDEQFF. The CDR3 DNA reads TGTGCCAGCAGCTTGGGAATCGGGACCGCGGGCGATGAGCAGTTCTTC.

In this sample, this clonotype turned up a few times. The V call is TRBV27, the J call TRBJ1-1; D perhaps matches TRBD1 (5 bases). CDR3 length: 14 residues. Germline V gene sequence: CDR1 MNHEY, CDR2 SMNVEV (reference sequence). The ends were cut back, 5 bases at V and 6 bases at J, with 16 bases in the middle. The CDR3 DNA reads TGTGCCAGCAGTCCGTGGCAGGGAGGAGCTGAAGCTTTCTTT. Its translation is CASSPWQGGAEAFF.

The chain employs TRBV11-3 and TRBJ2-3; a weak D match, TRBD1 (6 bases). This CDR3 is built from 16 residues. V was clipped by 4 bases and J by 2 bases, with 16 bases between them. The germline V gene has CDR1 SGHNT and CDR2 YENEEA. The CDR3 nucleotides are TGTGCCAGCAGCTCGAGGGGGACACTCGTCACAGATACGCAGTATTTT. Its translation: CASSSRGTLVTDTQYF.

V and J are TRBV7-6 and TRBJ2-5, with 7 bases identical to TRBD1. The CDR3 has 16 residues. The V and J ends lost 5 bases and 4 bases, in that order; junction bases with no gene match: 13. The germline gives CDR1 SGHVS, CDR2 FNYEAQ. The CDR3 DNA reads TGTGCCAGCAGCCCGGAGACAGGGTCAAACGGAGAGACCCAGTACTTC. The encoded protein is CASSPETGSNGETQYF.